This entry describes one TCR beta chain. No antigen is known for it. The sample originates from a study of cytomegalovirus exposure and HLA in healthy donors. The CDR3 is 11 residues long. Germline values: CDR1 WNHNN, CDR2 SYGVQD (reference sequence). V dropped 10 bases and J dropped 6 bases, with 11 bases sitting between them. Broader study findings: Rarity marked most TCR sequences, yet some public TCRs occurred in many donors. Testing in vitro showed three CMV-associated chains specific for CMV antigens. Listed as cytomegalovirus-associated were roughly 180 TCR beta chains.

Separate from the approximately 720-subject first cohort, the roughly 120-subject validation cohort was the one that the donors belonged to. The method was immunoSEQ multiplex PCR; TCRdb's version includes in-frame clones alone and lacks a portion of them. The table includes 150,000 to 200,000 clones, approximately 96% detected once. The chain recombines TRBV10-1 with TRBJ2-3; D is uncertain. The source of this sequence is a woman aged 18-35 years in good health and CMV-seronegative. What was sequenced was PBMCs. CDR3 loop: CANIPRDTQYF. The DNA of the CDR3 is TGCGCCAACATACCGCGGGATACGCAGTATTTT.